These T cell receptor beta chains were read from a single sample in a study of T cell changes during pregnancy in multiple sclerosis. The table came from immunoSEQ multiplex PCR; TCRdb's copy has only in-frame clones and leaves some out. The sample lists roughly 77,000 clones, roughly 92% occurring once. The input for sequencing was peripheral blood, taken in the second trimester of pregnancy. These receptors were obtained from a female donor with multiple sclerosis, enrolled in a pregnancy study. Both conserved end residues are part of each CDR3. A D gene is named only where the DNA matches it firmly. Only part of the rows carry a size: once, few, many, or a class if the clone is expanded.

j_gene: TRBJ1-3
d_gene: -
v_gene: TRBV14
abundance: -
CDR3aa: CASSQDGYSSGNTIYF
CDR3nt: TGTGCCAGCAGCCAAGATGGTTACAGCTCTGGAAACACCATATATTTT

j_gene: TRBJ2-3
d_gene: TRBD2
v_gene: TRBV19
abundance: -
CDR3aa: CASGTRGADTQYF
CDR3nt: TGTGCCAGTGGGACTAGGGGAGCAGATACGCAGTATTTT

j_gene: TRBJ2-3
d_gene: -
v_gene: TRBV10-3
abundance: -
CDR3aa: CAISERDTDTQYF
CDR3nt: TGTGCCATCAGTGAGCGGGACACAGATACGCAGTATTTT

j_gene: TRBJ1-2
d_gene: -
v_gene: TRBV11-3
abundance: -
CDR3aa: CASRGSDGDLNYGYTF
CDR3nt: TGTGCCAGCAGGGGATCGGACGGGGATCTTAACTATGGCTACACCTTC

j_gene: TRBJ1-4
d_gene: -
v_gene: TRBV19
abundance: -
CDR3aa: CASSAPGTREKLFF
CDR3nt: TGTGCCAGTAGTGCCCCGGGAACCAGGGAAAAACTGTTTTTT

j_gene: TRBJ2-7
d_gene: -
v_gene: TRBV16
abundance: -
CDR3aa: CASSSSTGAEGDEQYF
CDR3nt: TGTGCCAGCAGCTCCAGTACAGGGGCGGAGGGGGACGAGCAGTACTTC

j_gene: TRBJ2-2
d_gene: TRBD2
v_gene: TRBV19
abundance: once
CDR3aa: CASSTPSGTGELFF
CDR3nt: TGTGCCAGTAGTACCCCTAGCGGGACCGGGGAGCTGTTTTTT

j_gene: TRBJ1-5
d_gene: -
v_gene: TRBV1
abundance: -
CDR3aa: CTSSLWDRGWNQPQHF
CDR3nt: TGCACCAGCAGTCTTTGGGACAGGGGGTGGAATCAGCCCCAGCATTTT

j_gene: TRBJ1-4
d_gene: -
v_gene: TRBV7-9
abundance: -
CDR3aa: CASSFRDNPAENEKLFF
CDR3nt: TGTGCCAGCAGCTTCCGCGACAACCCTGCAGAGAATGAAAAACTGTTTTTT

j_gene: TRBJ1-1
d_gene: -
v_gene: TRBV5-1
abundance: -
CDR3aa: CASRSTSGQNTEAFF
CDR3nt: TGCGCCAGCAGATCGACAAGCGGCCAGAACACTGAAGCTTTCTTT

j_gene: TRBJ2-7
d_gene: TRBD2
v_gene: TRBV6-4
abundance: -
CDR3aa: CARGASGDSYEQYF
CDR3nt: TGTGCCAGAGGGGCTAGCGGTGACTCCTACGAGCAGTACTTC

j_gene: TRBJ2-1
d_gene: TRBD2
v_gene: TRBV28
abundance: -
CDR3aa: CASSLSGTSGRSEQFF
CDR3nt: TGTGCCAGCAGTTTATCCGGGACTAGCGGGAGGAGTGAGCAGTTCTTC

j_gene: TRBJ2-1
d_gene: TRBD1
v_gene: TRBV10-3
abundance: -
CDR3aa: CAISPMTGADEQFF
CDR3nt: TGTGCCATCAGCCCAATGACAGGGGCCGATGAGCAGTTCTTC

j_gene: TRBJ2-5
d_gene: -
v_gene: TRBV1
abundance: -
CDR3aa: CTSSGLAVYQETQYF
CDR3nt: TGCACCAGCAGCGGACTAGCGGTTTACCAAGAGACCCAGTACTTC

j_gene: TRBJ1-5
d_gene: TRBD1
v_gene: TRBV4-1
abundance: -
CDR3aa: CASSLGTGRVRQPQHF
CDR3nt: TGCGCCAGCAGCCTAGGGACAGGGAGGGTTCGGCAGCCCCAGCATTTT

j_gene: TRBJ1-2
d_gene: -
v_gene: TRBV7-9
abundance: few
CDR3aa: CASTSDSNKVLGYTF
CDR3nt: TGTGCCAGCACCTCGGACAGCAACAAAGTTCTAGGCTACACCTTC

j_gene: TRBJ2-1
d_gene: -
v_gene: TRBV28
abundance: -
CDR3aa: CASKPQRPYNEQFF
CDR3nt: TGTGCCAGCAAACCCCAGCGCCCCTACAATGAGCAGTTCTTC

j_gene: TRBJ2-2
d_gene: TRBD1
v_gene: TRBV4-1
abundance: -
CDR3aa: CASSQDRDRLTGELFF
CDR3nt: TGCGCCAGCAGCCAAGATCGGGACAGATTAACCGGGGAGCTGTTTTTT

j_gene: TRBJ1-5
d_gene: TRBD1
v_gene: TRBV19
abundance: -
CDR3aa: CASSIAGQKGHPQHF
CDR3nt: TGTGCCAGTAGTATTGCGGGACAGAAGGGTCATCCCCAGCATTTT

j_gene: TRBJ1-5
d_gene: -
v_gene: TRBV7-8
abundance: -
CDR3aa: CASSTLRPTYTSNQPQHF
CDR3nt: TGTGCCAGCAGCACCCTAAGGCCGACATACACTAGCAATCAGCCCCAGCATTTT

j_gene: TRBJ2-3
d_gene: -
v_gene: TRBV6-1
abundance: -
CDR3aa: CASSNGGLTDTQYF
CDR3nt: TGTGCCAGCAGTAACGGGGGACTCACAGATACGCAGTATTTT

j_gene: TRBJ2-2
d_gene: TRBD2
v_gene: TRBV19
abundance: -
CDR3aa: CASSISGGLGTGELFF
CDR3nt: TGTGCCAGTAGTATAAGCGGGGGGCTTGGCACCGGGGAGCTGTTTTTT

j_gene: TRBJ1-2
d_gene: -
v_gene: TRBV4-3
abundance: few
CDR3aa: CASSQEAGSYGYTF
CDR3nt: TGCGCCAGCAGCCAAGAAGCAGGGTCCTATGGCTACACCTTC

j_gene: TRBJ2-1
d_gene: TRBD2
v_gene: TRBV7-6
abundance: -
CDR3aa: CASSLAIGLAGGGVHNEQFF
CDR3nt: TGTGCCAGCAGCTTAGCGATAGGACTAGCGGGAGGCGGGGTCCACAATGAGCAGTTCTTC

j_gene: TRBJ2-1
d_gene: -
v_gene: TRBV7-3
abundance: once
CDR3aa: CASSAQSTSYNEQFF
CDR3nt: TGTGCCAGCAGCGCACAGTCGACCTCCTACAATGAGCAGTTCTTC

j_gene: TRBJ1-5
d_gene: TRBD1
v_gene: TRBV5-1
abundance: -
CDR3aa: CASSLTGEYQPQHF
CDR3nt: TGCGCCAGCAGCTTGACAGGGGAGTACCAGCCCCAGCATTTT

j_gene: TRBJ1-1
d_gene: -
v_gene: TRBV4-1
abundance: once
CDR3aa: CASSQAPGMGTEAFF
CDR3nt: TGCGCCAGCAGCCAAGCCCCAGGGATGGGCACTGAAGCTTTCTTT

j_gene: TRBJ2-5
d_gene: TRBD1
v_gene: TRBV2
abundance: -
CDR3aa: CASSVDRSETQYF
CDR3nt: TGTGCCAGCAGTGTGGACAGGTCGGAGACCCAGTACTTC

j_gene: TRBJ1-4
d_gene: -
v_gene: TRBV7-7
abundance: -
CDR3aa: CASSAGQKEKLFF
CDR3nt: TGTGCCAGCAGCGCCGGACAGAAGGAAAAACTGTTTTTT

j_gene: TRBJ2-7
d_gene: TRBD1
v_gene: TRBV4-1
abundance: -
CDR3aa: CASSQVSTGASYEQYF
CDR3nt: TGCGCCAGCAGCCAAGTTTCGACAGGGGCCTCCTACGAGCAGTACTTC

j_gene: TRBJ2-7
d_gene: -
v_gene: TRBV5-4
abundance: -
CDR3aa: CASSLGRRDPEQYF
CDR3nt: TGTGCCAGCAGCTTGGGAAGGAGGGATCCCGAGCAGTACTTC

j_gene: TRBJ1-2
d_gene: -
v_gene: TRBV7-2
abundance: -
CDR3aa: CASSLVGRQPYLNYGYTF
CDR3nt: TGTGCCAGCAGCTTAGTTGGGCGACAGCCGTACCTTAACTATGGCTACACCTTC

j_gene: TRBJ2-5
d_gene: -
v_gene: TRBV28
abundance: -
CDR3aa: CASSSISGQETQYF
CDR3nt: TGTGCCAGCAGTTCCATTAGCGGACAAGAGACCCAGTACTTC

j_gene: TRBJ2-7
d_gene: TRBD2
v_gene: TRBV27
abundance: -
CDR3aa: CASSLRSSGSISYEQYF
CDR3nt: TGTGCCAGCAGTTTACGTTCGAGCGGGAGTATAAGTTACGAGCAGTACTTC

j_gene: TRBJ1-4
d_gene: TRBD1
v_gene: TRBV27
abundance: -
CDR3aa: CASRNDREGEKLFF
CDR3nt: TGTGCCAGCAGAAACGACAGGGAAGGTGAAAAACTGTTTTTT

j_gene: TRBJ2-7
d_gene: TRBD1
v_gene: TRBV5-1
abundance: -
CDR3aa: CASSLAPGQQFYEQYF
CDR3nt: TGCGCCAGCAGCTTGGCCCCGGGACAGCAATTCTACGAGCAGTACTTC